This TCR beta chain came from a study of T cells in Graves' hyperthyroidism and ophthalmopathy. On this clonotype itself: Its antigen is not known.

Whole-study results and caveats: Researchers found most expanded thyroid clonotypes above 0.001 in blood as well. Ophthalmopathy was identified by the model a median 6.5 months ahead of onset.

With 7 bases removed from V and 5 bases from J, the gap between germline ends came to 15 bases. Germline V lookup: CDR1 SGHTA, CDR2 FQGTGA. The CDR3 length is 13 residues. Template material for amplifying TCR beta CDR3 regions consisted of RNA transcripts. HTBI primers were the set used in a first-round RT-PCR of the TCR CDR3. TCRdb independently ran MiXCR on the multiplex PCR reads; one entry per CDR3 protein. This table holds 540,000 or so distinct CDR3 sequences, roughly 46% found once. This receptor was obtained from an adult woman with Graves' disease, either hyperthyroidism or ophthalmopathy (not recorded which). The chain combines TRBV7-3 with TRBJ2-7; no firm D call. Sequencing was carried out using peripheral blood or thyroid tissue (not recorded which). CDR3: CASTQWMDHEQYF. In DNA, the CDR3 is TGTGCCAGCACCCAATGGATGGACCACGAGCAGTACTTC.